Presented here are 2 T cell receptor beta chains from one specimen sequenced in a study of cytotoxic CD8 clonotypes in ibrutinib-treated CLL. Some clones are missing from TCRdb's copy, which holds only in-frame ones; the method was immunoSEQ multiplex PCR. Among over 140,000 clones listed, 70% to 90% were seen once. The starting material was PBMCs, obtained after 36 months of ibrutinib treatment. The source of these receptors is a human donor with chronic lymphocytic leukemia.

This clone showed up just a few times. V gene TRBV10-1 combines with J gene TRBJ1-6, with D uncertain. Germline CDR1 is WNHNN and CDR2 is SYGVQD (reference sequence). Trimming left V 3 bases short and J 5 bases short, with 2 bases between. This CDR3 is 12 amino acids long. The CDR3 nucleotides read TGCGCCAGCAGTGAAAATAATTCACCCCTCCACTTT. Residues: CASSENNSPLHF.

The chain recombines TRBV2 with TRBJ1-1, with a weak D call TRBD1 (6 bases). Germline values: CDR1 SNHLY, CDR2 FYNNEI. V lost 6 bases to trimming and J lost 4 bases, with 18 bases between them. This CDR3 is 15 amino acids long. CDR3 bases: TGTGCCAGCAGGGACCAAGGGGGGGTGGGCACTGAAGCTTTCTTT. Its translation: CASRDQGGVGTEAFF.